This T cell receptor beta chain was observed in a study of T cells after yellow fever vaccination. Study summary: Preparing low-cell-number fractions relied on SMART-Seq v4 Ultra Low Input.

Study findings and constraints: Bulk-population clonotypes that are abundant could appear as contaminants in FACS-sorted repertoires.

A note on this clonotype: The antigen remains unidentified.

For TCR, cDNA came from 5'RACE template switching, which added a universal primer site and UMIs. Each CDR3 protein is one row after TCRdb ran MiXCR on the 5' RACE reads. The data contain around 310,000 distinct CDR3 sequences, 8.7% of them singletons. The CDR3 runs to 15 residues. With 3 bases removed from V and 7 bases from J, the gap between germline ends came to 18 bases. The source is a man aged 18 to 29 who received the YFV17D yellow fever vaccine. The chain recombines TRBV12-3 or TRBV12-4 with TRBJ1-2; possibly TRBD1 for D (5 bases). The sample consisted of PBMCs, taken on the day of the first yellow fever vaccination. DNA of the CDR3: TGTGCCAGCAGTTTTGGGGGTTTGGGGGTCCTTGGCTACACCTTC. This translates into CASSFGGLGVLGYTF.